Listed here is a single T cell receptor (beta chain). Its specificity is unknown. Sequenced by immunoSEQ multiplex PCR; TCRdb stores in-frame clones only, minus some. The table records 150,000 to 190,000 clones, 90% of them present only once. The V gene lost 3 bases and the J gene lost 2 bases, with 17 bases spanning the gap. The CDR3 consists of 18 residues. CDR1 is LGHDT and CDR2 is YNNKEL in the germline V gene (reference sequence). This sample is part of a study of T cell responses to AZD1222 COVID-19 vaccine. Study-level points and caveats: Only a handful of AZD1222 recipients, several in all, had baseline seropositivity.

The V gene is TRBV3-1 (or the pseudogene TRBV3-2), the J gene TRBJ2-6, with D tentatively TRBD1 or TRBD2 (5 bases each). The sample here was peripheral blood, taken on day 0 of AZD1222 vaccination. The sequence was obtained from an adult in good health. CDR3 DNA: TGTGCCAGCAGCCACAGGACAAAAGGGGAGACTGGGGCCAACGTCCTGACTTTC. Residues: CASSHRTKGETGANVLTF.